This TCR beta chain was observed in a study of beta chain features in type 1 diabetes. Study-wide findings and caveats: Researchers report that Type 1 diabetes patients had moderately but significantly shorter TCRB CDR3s across all four CD4+ subsets.

CDR3 length: 15 amino acids. The germline CDR1 and CDR2 sequences are MGHRA and YSYEKL. The authors sorted CD4+ naive, central memory, regulatory and stem cell-like memory cells via CD45RO/CCR7/CD25/CD127/CD95/CD27. Every sorted population was more than 95% pure. Only a few counts were recorded for this clone. Its antigen is undetermined. The study reverse transcribed the entire isolated RNA, so it sequenced expressed TCRB transcripts. Data came from immunoSEQ multiplex PCR; TCRdb stores just in-frame clones and leaves some out. The sample contains some 150,000 clones, 6.9% of which appear only once. This chain uses TRBV4-1 with TRBJ2-5; unclear D gene. TRBJ2-7 matches the DNA end more closely, so the J call is doubtful. Material for sequencing was central memory CD4+ T cells from blood. The TCR comes from a woman in her 30s in good health. The CDR3: CASSQAEYSLYEQYF. CDR3 bases: TGCGCCAGCAGCCAGGCCGAATACAGCCTCTACGAGCAGTACTTC.